The sequence of this T cell receptor beta chain was determined in a study of identical twins. Study-level results: Models underpredicted monozygotic twin sharing of out-of-frame TCR alpha. Fewer insertions were carried by abundant cord blood beta clonotypes, but none was seen in memory repertoires.

MiXCR, run by TCRdb on the 5' RACE reads, gives a single entry per CDR3 protein. The sample yields some 630,000 distinct CDR3 sequences, under 8.5% seen once. This clonotype has ten or more counts. Its antigen is as yet unknown. The CDR3 is 13 amino acids. V lost 2 bases to trimming and J lost 3 bases, with 10 bases between them. Germline lookup yields CDR1 SQVTM and CDR2 ANQGSEA. This same sample was also part of a study on yellow fever vaccine responses in identical twins.

V is TRBV29-1 and J is TRBJ2-5, with no clear D. This TCR was sampled from a woman aged 18-35 years in good health. The material sequenced was PBMCs. The CDR3 region has the DNA TGCAGCGTTGAACGGCAGGCGGAAGAGACCCAGTACTTC. Translating gives CSVERQAEETQYF.